The 20 T cell receptor beta chains below all came from one sample that was sequenced in a study of cytomegalovirus exposure and HLA in healthy donors. PCR used 60 Vbeta primers and 13 Jbeta primers. Profiling relied on immunoSEQ multiplex PCR, and the TCRdb table lists in-frame clones only, not all of them. This sample has some 120,000 clones; about 70% occur once, and the top ten carry around 13%. Sequenced input: PBMCs. The receptors derive from a woman aged 55-75 years in good health and CMV-seropositive.

The chain couples TRBV19 to TRBJ2-5; possible D gene TRBD2, 5 bases. V gave up 3 bases and J gave up 5 bases, with 7 bases separating them. The germline V gene encodes CDR1 LNHDA and CDR2 SQIVND (reference sequence). The CDR3 contains 12 residues. CDR3 sequence: CASSIGGETQYF. The CDR3 region has the DNA TGTGCCAGTAGTATCGGCGGGGAGACCCAGTACTTC.

The chain carries TRBV11-3 and TRBJ1-6; D call uncertain. CDR1 is SGHNT and CDR2 is YENEEA in the germline V gene. The CDR3 is 13 amino acids. V was trimmed by 0 bases and J by 9 bases, leaving 6 bases between them. The CDR3, as DNA: TGTGCCAGCAGCTTAGATCCGGGTTCACCCCTCCACTTT. Protein product: CASSLDPGSPLHF.

The chain is built from TRBV7-6 and TRBJ1-6; 9 nucleotides line up with TRBD1. This CDR3 has 16 amino acids. Germline V gives CDR1 SGHVS, CDR2 FNYEAQ. V was pared by 3 bases and J by 9 bases, with 9 bases of the junction left unmatched. The CDR3 protein is CASSFPGGQGGSPLHF. DNA for the CDR3: TGTGCCAGCAGCTTCCCAGGGGGACAGGGTGGTTCACCCCTCCACTTT.

This clone was counted only a few times. This chain links TRBV19 with TRBJ1-6, with 9 bases identical to TRBD1. This CDR3 spans 15 amino acids. The trim removed 10 bases at V and 3 bases at J, leaving 7 bases unmatched. Germline V gene sequence: CDR1 LNHDA, CDR2 SQIVND (reference sequence). The CDR3 loop is CATQDRGNYNSPLHF. The DNA of the CDR3 is TGTGCCACCCAGGACAGGGGAAACTATAATTCACCCCTCCACTTT.

This clone was recorded a few times. The chain carries TRBV7-2 and TRBJ2-7; 11 bases line up with TRBD1. The germline V gene encodes CDR1 SGHTA and CDR2 FQGNSA. The trim removed 3 bases at V and 6 bases at J, leaving 10 bases unmatched. This CDR3 has 16 amino acids. CDR3 nucleotides: TGTGCCAGCAGCTTGGGCTCCGGGACAGGGGGGAGCGAGCAGTACTTC. Translated, it gives CASSLGSGTGGSEQYF.

The rearrangement links TRBV4-1 to TRBJ2-4; D uncertain. The CDR3 sequence is 15 residues long. Trimming left V 0 bases short and J 0 bases short, with 6 bases between. Germline lookup yields CDR1 MGHRA and CDR2 YSYEKL. In DNA form, the CDR3 reads TGCGCCAGCAGCCAAGATCGGGTAGCCAAAAACATTCAGTACTTC. It translates to CASSQDRVAKNIQYF.

The chain recombines TRBV18 with TRBJ1-2; a weak D match, TRBD1 (6 bases). V lost 3 bases and J lost 2, with 16 bases in between. In germline, CDR1 is KGHSH, CDR2 LQKENI. The CDR3 is 16 amino acids. The CDR3 here is CASSPGRGGSNYGYTF. The CDR3 DNA reads TGTGCCAGCTCACCGGGCAGGGGTGGCTCGAACTATGGCTACACCTTC.

The J gene is TRBJ1-2, the V gene TRBV6-4, with 10 bases fitting TRBD1. Trimming cost V 1 base and J 2 bases; bases outside gene matches: 4. The CDR3 is 16 amino acids. Looked up from germline, CDR1 is MRHNA and CDR2 is SNTAGT. The DNA of the CDR3 is TGTGCCAGCAGTGACTATCCGGGACAGGGGAACTATGGCTACACCTTC. Encoded protein: CASSDYPGQGNYGYTF.

This chain joins TRBV7-8 and TRBJ1-5; possible D gene TRBD1, 5 bases. Germline V gene data show CDR1 as SGHVS and CDR2 as FQNEAQ. The CDR3 is 15 amino acids. Trimming cost V 4 bases and J 0 bases, with 10 bases left between them. CDR3: CASSYDRYSNQPQHF. In DNA, the CDR3 is TGTGCCAGCAGCTATGACAGATATAGCAATCAGCCCCAGCATTTT.

The chain is built from TRBV4-2 and TRBJ2-4; the match to TRBD1 covers 10 bases. CDR3 size: 17 residues. CDR1 LGHNA and CDR2 YNFKEQ come from the germline V gene. V shed 4 bases and J 1 base; nucleotides not matched to a gene: 7. CDR3 loop: CASSPSTGGKAKNIQYF. Here the CDR3 DNA reads TGTGCCAGCAGCCCCTCGACAGGGGGCAAGGCCAAAAACATTCAGTACTTC.

Notes on this clone: Other nucleotide sequences in the sample specify the same CDR3. The DNA for the CDR3 is TGTGCCAGCAGCTTAGGTAGCACAACTAATGAAAAACTGTTTTTT. This sequence encodes CASSLGSTTNEKLFF. The gene calls are TRBV7-2 and TRBJ1-4; no firm D call. Germline V gene lookup returns CDR1 SGHTA and CDR2 FQGNSA. There are 15 residues in the CDR3. V gave up 1 base and J gave up 0 bases, with 6 bases separating them.

This chain joins TRBV7-2 and TRBJ1-6, with TRBD1 matching 9 bases. Per germline, CDR1 SGHTA and CDR2 FQGNSA. CDR3 size: 15 residues. J lost 5 bases, V lost 4 bases, and 3 bases had no gene match. CDR3 amino acids: CASSSGTGNNSPLHF. CDR3 DNA sequence: TGTGCCAGCAGCTCCGGGACAGGGAATAATTCACCCCTCCACTTT.

V usage is TRBV30 and J usage is TRBJ1-2; D unresolved. Per germline, CDR1 GTSNPN and CDR2 SVGIG (reference sequence). V lost 1 base and J lost 8, with 14 bases in between. This CDR3 is 13 amino acids long. CDR3 sequence reads: CAWSEARGRGYTF. The CDR3 DNA reads as TGTGCCTGGAGTGAGGCCCGGGGTCGCGGCTACACCTTC. The entire variable domain, with the rest obtained from reference TRBV30 and TRBJ1-2, is as follows: SQTIHQWPATLVQPVGSPLSLECTVEGTSNPNLYWYRQAAGRGLQLLFYSVGIGQISSEVPQNLSASRPQDRQFILSSKKLLLSDSGFYLCAWSEARGRGYTFGSGTRLTVV.

V usage is TRBV7-9 and J usage is TRBJ2-5, with 9 bases aligning to TRBD1. CDR3 length: 13 amino acids. The germline V gene has CDR1 SEHNR and CDR2 FQNEAQ (reference sequence). With 1 base clipped from V and 12 bases from J, the junction kept 6 bases outside the gene matches. This CDR3 reads CASSLEQGAQEYF. The CDR3 region has the DNA TGTGCCAGCAGCTTAGAACAGGGGGCACAGGAGTACTTC.

The chain combines TRBV6-6 with TRBJ1-6; D not certain. In germline, CDR1 is MNHNY, CDR2 SVGAGI (reference sequence). V was pared by 4 bases and J by 9 bases, with 10 bases between. The CDR3 runs to 13 residues. The CDR3 DNA reads TGTGCCAGCAGTTCCACCGGGTTTTCACCCCTCCACTTT. Translation gives CASSSTGFSPLHF.

This clone was seen only a few times. The chain links TRBV30 to TRBJ1-3; no firm D call. Germline V gene data show CDR1 as GTSNPN and CDR2 as SVGIG (reference sequence). Trimming shortened V by 0 bases and J by 4 bases, and 10 bases separated the two germline ends. This CDR3 spans 14 amino acids. This CDR3 is CAWSVAVEGNTIYF. Here the CDR3 DNA reads TGTGCCTGGAGTGTAGCCGTCGAGGGAAACACCATATATTTT.

The V and J genes are TRBV15 and TRBJ1-6; D gene unclear. V lost 0 bases, J lost 7 bases, and 10 bases lay in between. Germline V CDR1 and CDR2: LNHNV, YYDKDF (reference sequence). The CDR3 is 15 amino acids. CDR3 in amino acids: CATSRDVGGNSPLHF. CDR3 DNA sequence: TGTGCCACCAGCAGAGATGTAGGAGGCAATTCACCCCTCCACTTT.

The chain has TRBV5-1 and TRBJ2-5, with D hard to call. The DNA end favors TRBJ2-7, so the J call may be wrong. This CDR3 contains 12 residues. The V gene's germline CDR1 is SGHRS and CDR2 YFSETQ. The CDR3 is CASSLVAYEQYF. The CDR3 DNA follows: TGCGCCAGCAGCTTGGTCGCCTACGAGCAGTACTTC.

This sequence joins TRBV14 and TRBJ2-3; 9 nucleotides match TRBD2. Trimming took 1 base from V and 0 from J; bases not matched to a gene: 5. Germline V gene sequence: CDR1 SGHDN, CDR2 FVKESK. The CDR3 totals 17 residues. In DNA, the CDR3 is TGTGCCAGCAGCCAAGGGGCTAGCGGGATGAGCACAGATACGCAGTATTTT. Encoded protein: CASSQGASGMSTDTQYF.

The chain recombines TRBV21-1 with TRBJ2-5; the D call TRBD2 from the table was never checked on the DNA. TRBV21-1 is described as a pseudogene. The CDR3 runs 15 residues. As DNA, the CDR3 is TGTGCCAGCAGCAAAAGGCGGGGGGGCCAGGAGACCCAGTACTTC. Translation: CASSKRRGGQETQYF.